Sequencing of this T cell receptor beta chain was carried out in a study of T cell changes during pregnancy in multiple sclerosis. Only in-frame clones appear in the TCRdb table, and some are missing; sequencing was by immunoSEQ multiplex PCR. The sample yields about 71,000 clones, over 75% seen once. V lost 7 bases, J lost 7 bases, and 13 bases lay in between. The germline CDR1 and CDR2 sequences are MNHEY and SVGAGI. This CDR3 has 12 residues. The source is a female donor with multiple sclerosis, enrolled in a pregnancy study. The chain links TRBV6-5 to TRBJ2-5; D gene uncertain. The sequencing used CD8+ T cells from peripheral blood mononuclear cells, collected before pregnancy. For the CDR3, the DNA is TGTGCCAGCACCGGAGTTTCGGGGACCCAGTACTTC. Encoded protein: CASTGVSGTQYF.